The clone carrying this TCR beta chain was seen more than once but under ten times. The data were obtained in a study of identical twins. Among all donors, each was a healthy Caucasian. A universal primer site was created by template switching, with the cDNA bearing unique molecular identifiers. Each CDR3 protein gets one entry after TCRdb re-called the 5' RACE reads with MiXCR. The table has 500,000 or so distinct CDR3 sequences, roughly an eighth seen once. This sample also appeared in a second study, on yellow fever vaccine responses in identical twins.

The sample taken for sequencing was CD4+ T cells sorted from blood. This clonotype was obtained from a woman aged 18-29 years in good health.

CDR3 sequence reads: CSARKIGVNTEAFF. The CDR3 DNA is TGCAGTGCGCGTAAAATAGGGGTGAACACTGAAGCTTTCTTT. The genes are TRBV20-1 and TRBJ1-1; possibly TRBD1 for D (5 bases). The CDR3 has 14 residues. Germline CDR1 reads DFQATT; CDR2 reads SNEGSKA (reference sequence). The ends were cut back, 6 bases at V and 0 bases at J, with 14 bases in the middle.